Here is one T cell receptor beta chain with its context. Antigen unknown. Looked up from germline, CDR1 is SGHVS and CDR2 is FQNEAQ. V lost 1 base, J lost 7 bases, and 4 bases stayed unmatched. The CDR3 is 16 residues long. The data are from a study of cytomegalovirus exposure and HLA in healthy donors. General study results and limits: Rarity held for most TCR sequences, but there were some public TCRs that occurred in many donors. Researchers counted some 150 TCR beta chains as cytomegalovirus-associated.

Repertoires were generated with immunoSEQ multiplex PCR, while TCRdb's copy carries only in-frame clones and drops some. Among more than 55,000 clones listed, 96% were seen once. Specimen: PBMCs. This receptor was obtained from a man between 18 and 35 years old in good health and CMV-seronegative. The chain recombines TRBV7-8 with TRBJ2-1; the match to TRBD2 covers 13 bases. The CDR3 protein is CASSLGTSGRVNEQFF. As DNA, the CDR3 is TGTGCCAGCAGCTTAGGGACTAGCGGGAGAGTGAATGAGCAGTTCTTC.